This TCR beta chain came from a study of blood T cell repertoires in COVID-19. Study-level background: Sources were T cells, B-cell-depleted T cells, or PBMCs; the material itself was cDNA or gDNA.

Per germline, CDR1 LGHDT and CDR2 YNNKEL (reference sequence). The CDR3 covers 14 residues. Trimming removed 4 bases from V and 1 base from J, with 11 bases in between. Only in-frame clones appear in the TCRdb table, and some are missing; sequencing was by immunoSEQ multiplex PCR. The sample shows about 59,000 clones, about 73% of them seen only once. This sequence originates from a woman in her 70s with acute or convalescent COVID-19. The sample taken for sequencing was peripheral blood. V gene TRBV3-1 (or the pseudogene TRBV3-2) combines with J gene TRBJ2-7; tentatively, D is TRBD1 (6 bases). CDR3 coding DNA: TGTGCCAGCAGCCGATTGGACAGATCCTACGAGCAGTACTTC. It yields the protein CASSRLDRSYEQYF.